The 5 T cell receptor beta chains in this list originate from one sample, sequenced in a study of cytomegalovirus exposure and HLA in healthy donors. Sequencing was performed with immunoSEQ multiplex PCR; in TCRdb, only in-frame clones are kept and a portion is missing. The table has about 160,000 clones, around 92% seen once. Sequences were obtained from PBMCs. The receptors derive from a man between 18 and 35 years old in good health and CMV-seropositive.

V is TRBV15 and J is TRBJ2-1; 12 nucleotides align to TRBD2. Germline CDR1 and CDR2: LNHNV and YYDKDF (reference sequence). V gave up 7 bases and J gave up 3 bases; unmatched junction bases: 4. The CDR3 covers 15 residues. The CDR3 sequence is CATTRGLAGYNEQFF. For the CDR3, the DNA is TGTGCCACCACAAGGGGACTAGCGGGCTACAATGAGCAGTTCTTC.

The chain uses TRBV6-1 and TRBJ1-2; D gene unclear. Trimming took off 7 bases at V and 6 bases at J, with 15 bases between the two ends. CDR1 is MNHNS and CDR2 is SASEGT in the germline V gene. This CDR3 spans 13 amino acids. The CDR3 region is CASKFRFIDGYTF. The CDR3 nucleotides read TGTGCCAGCAAATTTCGTTTTATCGATGGCTACACCTTC.

The J gene is TRBJ2-5, the V gene TRBV5-4, with unresolved D. Per germline, CDR1 SGHNT and CDR2 YYREEE (reference sequence). The CDR3 spans 12 residues. The V gene lost 4 bases and the J gene lost 2 bases, with 6 bases spanning the gap. CDR3 sequence reads: CASSIDQETQYF. CDR3 coding DNA: TGTGCCAGCAGCATAGATCAAGAGACCCAGTACTTC.

This clone was detected once. The chain employs TRBV2 and TRBJ2-1; 14 bases are shared with TRBD2. Germline loops: CDR1 SNHLY, CDR2 FYNNEI. The CDR3 is made up of 14 amino acids. With 5 bases clipped from V and 9 bases from J, the junction kept 3 bases outside the gene matches. The CDR3 protein is CASSLGLAGVEQFF. The CDR3 nucleotides read TGTGCCAGCAGTTTGGGACTAGCGGGAGTTGAGCAGTTCTTC.

CDR3 in amino acids: CASSLDGQGYNEQFF. The CDR3 bases are TGTGCCAGCAGCTTAGATGGCCAGGGGTACAATGAGCAGTTCTTC. This rearrangement joins TRBV11-2 to TRBJ2-1; a weak D match, TRBD1 (6 bases). V lost 0 bases, J lost 4 bases, and 10 bases lay in between. The CDR3 runs to 15 residues. Germline V CDR1 and CDR2: SGHAT, FQNNGV. The entire variable domain, with the rest obtained from reference TRBV11-2 and TRBJ2-1, is as follows: EAGVAQSPRYKIIEKRQSVAFWCNPISGHATLYWYQQILGQGPKLLIQFQNNGVVDDSQLPKDRFSAERLKGVDSTLKIQPAKLEDSAVYLCASSLDGQGYNEQFFGPGTRLTVL.